Listed below are T cell receptor beta chains from one sample, sequenced in a study of shared clonotypes between healthy human individuals. Profiling relied on immunoSEQ multiplex PCR, and the TCRdb table lists in-frame clones only, not all of them. The data contain around 2.5 million clones, approximately 93% of them singletons. The sample comprised naive CD4+ T cells from PBMCs. Receptor source: a man aged 18 to 29 in good health. Some clones in this sample may be carry-over from other donors' samples. Each CDR3 is given with its conserved first and last residue. The D gene is left open where the match is weak. For some rows the clone size is stated as once, few or many, or as a class when expanded; others skip it.

v_gene: TRBV30; d_gene: .; j_gene: TRBJ2-1; abundance: .; CDR3nt: TGTGCCTGGAGTGTACAAATCTTGGGGGAGGACCGGTTCTTC; CDR3aa: CAWSVQILGEDRFF
v_gene: TRBV18; d_gene: TRBD1; j_gene: TRBJ2-7; abundance: .; CDR3nt: TGTGCCAGCTCATCCACCACAGGGGACCTCTACGAGCAGTACTTC; CDR3aa: CASSSTTGDLYEQYF
v_gene: TRBV11-2; d_gene: TRBD1; j_gene: TRBJ2-4; abundance: .; CDR3nt: TGTGCCAGCAGCCCGGGACAGGTCCTTGGGAGCATTCAGTACTTC; CDR3aa: CASSPGQVLGSIQYF
v_gene: TRBV5-4; d_gene: TRBD2; j_gene: TRBJ2-7; abundance: .; CDR3nt: TGTGCCAGCAGCTTGAAACTAGCGGGAGGGCTTGTCTACGAGCAGTACTTC; CDR3aa: CASSLKLAGGLVYEQYF
v_gene: TRBV2; d_gene: .; j_gene: TRBJ2-7; abundance: .; CDR3nt: TGTGCCAGCGGGAAGACTAGATTCGGCTACGAGCAGTACTTC; CDR3aa: CASGKTRFGYEQYF
v_gene: TRBV28; d_gene: .; j_gene: TRBJ2-1; abundance: .; CDR3nt: TGTGCCAGCAGTTTATGGGGCGGTGACTACAATGAGCAGTTCTTC; CDR3aa: CASSLWGGDYNEQFF
v_gene: TRBV18; d_gene: .; j_gene: TRBJ1-4; abundance: .; CDR3nt: TGTGCCAGCTCACCACCCCGGGACACAACTAATGAAAAACTGTTTTTT; CDR3aa: CASSPPRDTTNEKLFF
v_gene: TRBV5-1; d_gene: .; j_gene: TRBJ2-1; abundance: .; CDR3nt: TGCGCCAGCAGCTTGGATCCCAGGGGAGGTGAGCAGTTCTTC; CDR3aa: CASSLDPRGGEQFF
v_gene: TRBV11-3; d_gene: .; j_gene: TRBJ2-1; abundance: .; CDR3nt: TGTGCCAGCAGCCTTGGTGGGAGAGATTCGGATGAGCAGTTCTTC; CDR3aa: CASSLGGRDSDEQFF
v_gene: TRBV28; d_gene: .; j_gene: TRBJ2-6; abundance: .; CDR3nt: TGTGCCAGCAGTTTACCCGGACAAGGGGCCAACGTCCTGACTTTC; CDR3aa: CASSLPGQGANVLTF
v_gene: TRBV6-5; d_gene: TRBD1; j_gene: TRBJ1-5; abundance: .; CDR3nt: TGTGCCAGCAGTTACTCTCAGGGGGACAATCAGCCCCAGCATTTT; CDR3aa: CASSYSQGDNQPQHF
v_gene: TRBV7-2; d_gene: .; j_gene: TRBJ2-1; abundance: .; CDR3nt: TGTGCCAGCAGCTCCGCTAGCGTCTCCTACAATGAGCAGTTCTTC; CDR3aa: CASSSASVSYNEQFF
v_gene: TRBV28; d_gene: .; j_gene: TRBJ1-3; abundance: .; CDR3nt: TGTGCCAGCACCCCTAGGGAGCCCGGAAACACCATATATTTT; CDR3aa: CASTPREPGNTIYF
v_gene: TRBV19; d_gene: TRBD1; j_gene: TRBJ1-4; abundance: .; CDR3nt: TGTGCCAGTAGTTCCCAAACAGGGGGCCATGGTCGAAAACTGTTTTTT; CDR3aa: CASSSQTGGHGRKLFF
v_gene: TRBV7-6; d_gene: .; j_gene: TRBJ2-3; abundance: .; CDR3nt: TGTGCCAGCAGCCCCCCTGATGGGGATGGGCAGTATTTT; CDR3aa: CASSPPDGDGQYF
v_gene: TRBV10-1; d_gene: TRBD2; j_gene: TRBJ2-3; abundance: .; CDR3nt: TGCGCCAGCAGTGAGTCGGCGGGAGCCGGCACAGATACGCAGTATTTT; CDR3aa: CASSESAGAGTDTQYF
v_gene: TRBV7-2; d_gene: .; j_gene: TRBJ2-7; abundance: .; CDR3nt: TGTGCCAGCAGCTTGCAACAGACAGCCTCCTACGAGCAGTACTTC; CDR3aa: CASSLQQTASYEQYF
v_gene: TRBV9; d_gene: TRBD2; j_gene: TRBJ2-2; abundance: .; CDR3nt: TGTGCCAGCAGCTCCGGGACTAGTGTCACCGGGGAGCTGTTTTTT; CDR3aa: CASSSGTSVTGELFF
v_gene: TRBV6-5; d_gene: .; j_gene: TRBJ1-2; abundance: .; CDR3nt: TGTGCCAGCAGTTACACCCAAGGGTTACCAGGCTACACCTTC; CDR3aa: CASSYTQGLPGYTF
v_gene: TRBV7-6; d_gene: .; j_gene: TRBJ2-5; abundance: once; CDR3nt: TGTGCCAGCAGCTTAGTAGCCGAGACCCAGTACTTC; CDR3aa: CASSLVAETQYF
v_gene: TRBV18; d_gene: .; j_gene: TRBJ2-3; abundance: .; CDR3nt: TGTGCCAGCTCACCTGGACAGACAGATACGCAGTATTTT; CDR3aa: CASSPGQTDTQYF
v_gene: TRBV28; d_gene: .; j_gene: TRBJ2-5; abundance: .; CDR3nt: TGTGCCAGCAGCTCGGGATTTTACCAAGAGACCCAGTACTTC; CDR3aa: CASSSGFYQETQYF
v_gene: TRBV14; d_gene: .; j_gene: TRBJ2-1; abundance: .; CDR3nt: TGTGCCAGCAGCCCAGTTGCGGGAAATGAGCAGTTCTTC; CDR3aa: CASSPVAGNEQFF
v_gene: TRBV27; d_gene: .; j_gene: TRBJ1-4; abundance: .; CDR3nt: TGTGCCAGCAGTTTATCTTACAGTCGCTCTACTAATGAAAAACTGTTTTTT; CDR3aa: CASSLSYSRSTNEKLFF
v_gene: TRBV30; d_gene: TRBD1; j_gene: TRBJ2-1; abundance: .; CDR3nt: TGTGCCTGGAGTCTGGGGACAGGGCCTCCCTACAATGAGCAGTTCTTC; CDR3aa: CAWSLGTGPPYNEQFF
v_gene: TRBV28; d_gene: .; j_gene: TRBJ1-2; abundance: .; CDR3nt: TGTGCCAGCGGCCTACCGACAGTACCCTATGGCTACACCTTC; CDR3aa: CASGLPTVPYGYTF
v_gene: TRBV15; d_gene: TRBD1; j_gene: TRBJ2-7; abundance: .; CDR3nt: TGTGCCACCAGCAGAGCGGCAGGGGGCGAGCAGTACTTC; CDR3aa: CATSRAAGGEQYF
v_gene: TRBV30; d_gene: .; j_gene: TRBJ2-7; abundance: .; CDR3nt: TGTGCCTGGAGTGTACGGGGGACGGCGGCCTACGAGCAGTACTTC; CDR3aa: CAWSVRGTAAYEQYF
v_gene: TRBV6-1; d_gene: .; j_gene: TRBJ2-7; abundance: .; CDR3nt: TGTGCCAGCAGTGTTTCGACCGGCCTCTCCTACGAGCAGTACTTC; CDR3aa: CASSVSTGLSYEQYF
v_gene: TRBV7-9; d_gene: .; j_gene: TRBJ2-5; abundance: .; CDR3nt: TGTGCCAGCAGCTTAGCAGTCAGAGGTAACCAAGAGACCCAGTACTTC; CDR3aa: CASSLAVRGNQETQYF
v_gene: TRBV19; d_gene: .; j_gene: TRBJ2-3; abundance: .; CDR3nt: TGTGCCAGTAGTATAGCCCCGGTGGGGCAGGGACGTACGCAGTATTTT; CDR3aa: CASSIAPVGQGRTQYF
v_gene: TRBV5-1; d_gene: .; j_gene: TRBJ1-5; abundance: .; CDR3nt: TGCGCCAGCAGCTTGGGGCAGGGGAGCAATCAGCCCCAGCATTTT; CDR3aa: CASSLGQGSNQPQHF
v_gene: TRBV5-4; d_gene: TRBD1; j_gene: TRBJ1-2; abundance: .; CDR3nt: TGTGCCAGCAGCTGGGGACAGGAAATCTATGGCTACACCTTC; CDR3aa: CASSWGQEIYGYTF
v_gene: TRBV1; d_gene: .; j_gene: TRBJ2-1; abundance: .; CDR3nt: TGCACCAGCAGCCACCGGGACAGCCCCAAGGGGCAGTTCTTC; CDR3aa: CTSSHRDSPKGQFF
v_gene: TRBV30; d_gene: TRBD2; j_gene: TRBJ2-7; abundance: .; CDR3nt: TGTGCCTGGAGTGTACGGGCTAGCGGGAGGCCCCTCTCCTACGAGCAGTACTTC; CDR3aa: CAWSVRASGRPLSYEQYF
v_gene: TRBV29-1; d_gene: .; j_gene: TRBJ1-1; abundance: .; CDR3nt: TGCAGCGTTGATATGTCGGGACCGAACACTGAAGCTTTCTTT; CDR3aa: CSVDMSGPNTEAFF
v_gene: TRBV19; d_gene: .; j_gene: TRBJ1-5; abundance: .; CDR3nt: TGTGCCACTACAGACAGGAGGCGGAATCAGCCCCAGCATTTT; CDR3aa: CATTDRRRNQPQHF
v_gene: TRBV15; d_gene: .; j_gene: TRBJ2-7; abundance: .; CDR3nt: TGTGCCACCAGCAGGGGCAGCTCCTACGAGCAGTACTTC; CDR3aa: CATSRGSSYEQYF
v_gene: TRBV28; d_gene: .; j_gene: TRBJ1-2; abundance: .; CDR3nt: TGTGCCAGCAGTTTACCCCAGGCCTATGGCTACACCTTC; CDR3aa: CASSLPQAYGYTF
v_gene: TRBV29-1; d_gene: TRBD2; j_gene: TRBJ2-1; abundance: .; CDR3nt: TGCAGCGCGGGGACTAGCGTGGCCTACAATGAGCAGTTCTTC; CDR3aa: CSAGTSVAYNEQFF
v_gene: TRBV18; d_gene: .; j_gene: TRBJ1-1; abundance: .; CDR3nt: TGTGCCAGCTCACCACCGTCGAGTGTTGGGGCTGAAGCTTTCTTT; CDR3aa: CASSPPSSVGAEAFF
v_gene: TRBV7-2; d_gene: .; j_gene: TRBJ2-3; abundance: .; CDR3nt: TGTGCCAGCAGCTTAGAGAGGGCCATAGATACGCAGTATTTT; CDR3aa: CASSLERAIDTQYF
v_gene: TRBV29-1; d_gene: .; j_gene: TRBJ2-3; abundance: .; CDR3nt: TGCAGCGTTGAGAAAGCCCGCACAGATACGCAGTATTTT; CDR3aa: CSVEKARTDTQYF
v_gene: TRBV7-8; d_gene: .; j_gene: TRBJ1-1; abundance: once; CDR3nt: TGTGCCAGCAGCTTTGATCGAAACAGGGTGAGAACTGAAGCTTTCTTT; CDR3aa: CASSFDRNRVRTEAFF
v_gene: TRBV5-1; d_gene: TRBD2; j_gene: TRBJ2-3; abundance: .; CDR3nt: TGCGCCAGCAGCTTCGGACTAGCGGATCCTAGCACAGATACGCAGTATTTT; CDR3aa: CASSFGLADPSTDTQYF
v_gene: TRBV18; d_gene: .; j_gene: TRBJ1-5; abundance: .; CDR3nt: TGTGCCAGCTCAGACAACGGGGGAGGTCAGCCCCAGCATTTT; CDR3aa: CASSDNGGGQPQHF
v_gene: TRBV11-2; d_gene: .; j_gene: TRBJ2-2; abundance: once; CDR3nt: TGTGCCAGCAGCTTAGTGATCGGCAGTTTTAGAGCCGGGGAGCTGTTTTTT; CDR3aa: CASSLVIGSFRAGELFF
v_gene: TRBV14; d_gene: .; j_gene: TRBJ1-1; abundance: .; CDR3nt: TGTGCCAGCAGCCAAGATCTTGGGGGCGAAGCTTTCTTT; CDR3aa: CASSQDLGGEAFF
v_gene: TRBV5-1; d_gene: .; j_gene: TRBJ2-7; abundance: .; CDR3nt: TGCGCCAGCAGCCCTAGGAGTAAAAGCTCCTACGAGCAGTACTTC; CDR3aa: CASSPRSKSSYEQYF
v_gene: TRBV5-6; d_gene: .; j_gene: TRBJ1-4; abundance: .; CDR3nt: TGTGCCAGCAGCTTGGCCGCCAGATTCCGGGAAAAACTGTTTTTT; CDR3aa: CASSLAARFREKLFF
v_gene: TRBV2; d_gene: .; j_gene: TRBJ1-1; abundance: few; CDR3nt: TGTGCCAGCAGTGAACAGGGAGGGACTGAAGCTTTCTTT; CDR3aa: CASSEQGGTEAFF
v_gene: TRBV5-1; d_gene: .; j_gene: TRBJ2-5; abundance: .; CDR3nt: TGCGCCAGCAGCCCGACGTTAGGAGGCGAGACCCAGTACTTC; CDR3aa: CASSPTLGGETQYF